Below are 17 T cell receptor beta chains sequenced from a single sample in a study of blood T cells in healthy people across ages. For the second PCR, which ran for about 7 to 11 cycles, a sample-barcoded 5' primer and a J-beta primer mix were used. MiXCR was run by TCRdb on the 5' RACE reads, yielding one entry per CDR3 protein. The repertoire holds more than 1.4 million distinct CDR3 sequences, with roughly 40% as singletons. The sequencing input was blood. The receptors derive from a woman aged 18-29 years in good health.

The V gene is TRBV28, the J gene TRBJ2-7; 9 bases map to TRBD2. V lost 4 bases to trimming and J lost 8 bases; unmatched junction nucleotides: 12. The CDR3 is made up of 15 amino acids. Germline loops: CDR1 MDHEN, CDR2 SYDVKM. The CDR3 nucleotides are TGTGCCAGCAGTTCCCCCGGGACTAGCAGGCACAAGCAGTACTTC. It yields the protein CASSSPGTSRHKQYF. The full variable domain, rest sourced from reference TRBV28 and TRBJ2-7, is DVKVTQSSRYLVKRTGEKVFLECVQDMDHENMFWYRQDPGLGLRLIYFSYDVKMKEKGDIPEGYSVSREKKERFSLILESASTNQTSMYLCASSSPGTSRHKQYFGPGTRLTVT.

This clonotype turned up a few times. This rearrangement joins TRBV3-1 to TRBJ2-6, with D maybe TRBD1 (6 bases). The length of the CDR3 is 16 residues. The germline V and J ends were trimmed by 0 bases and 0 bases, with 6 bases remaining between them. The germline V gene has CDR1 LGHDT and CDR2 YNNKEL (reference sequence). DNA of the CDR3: TGTGCCAGCAGCCAAGACAGGGGCTCTGGGGCCAACGTCCTGACTTTC. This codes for CASSQDRGSGANVLTF. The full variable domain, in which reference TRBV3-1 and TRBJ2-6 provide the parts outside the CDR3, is DTAVSQTPKYLVTQMGNDKSIKCEQNLGHDTMYWYKQDSKKFLKIMFSYNNKELIINETVPNRFSPKSPDKAHLNLHINSLELGDSAVYFCASSQDRGSGANVLTFGAGSRLTVL.

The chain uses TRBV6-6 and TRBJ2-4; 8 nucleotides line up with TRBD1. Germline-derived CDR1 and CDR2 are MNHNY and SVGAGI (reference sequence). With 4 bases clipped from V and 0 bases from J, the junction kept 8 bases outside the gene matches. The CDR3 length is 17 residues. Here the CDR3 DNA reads TGTGCCAGCAGTTCCCGGACAGGGCCTTTAGCCAAAAACATTCAGTACTTC. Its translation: CASSSRTGPLAKNIQYF.

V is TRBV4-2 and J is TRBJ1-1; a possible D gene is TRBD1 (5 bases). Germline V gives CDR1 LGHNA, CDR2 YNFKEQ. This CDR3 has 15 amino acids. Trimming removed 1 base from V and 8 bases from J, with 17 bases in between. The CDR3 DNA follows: TGTGCCAGCAGCCAAGGGGGTTGGGGCCGAAACGAAGCTTTCTTT. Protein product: CASSQGGWGRNEAFF.

CDR3 in amino acids: CSYSLFGSGEAKNIQYF. DNA of the CDR3: TGCAGTTATTCATTGTTCGGCAGCGGGGAGGCCAAAAACATTCAGTACTTC. The chain recombines TRBV20-1 with TRBJ2-4, with TRBD2 matching 7 bases. The CDR3 is made up of 17 amino acids. The junction had 17 bases not matched to a gene; V was cut back by 8 bases and J by 1 base. CDR1 DFQATT and CDR2 SNEGSKA come from the germline V gene (reference sequence).

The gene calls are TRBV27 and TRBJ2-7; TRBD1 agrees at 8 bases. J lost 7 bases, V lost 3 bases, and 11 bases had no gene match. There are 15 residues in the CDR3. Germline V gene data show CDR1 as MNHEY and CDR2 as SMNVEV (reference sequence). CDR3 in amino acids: CASSFGQGRFYEQYF. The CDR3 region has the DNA TGTGCCAGCAGTTTTGGACAGGGCAGATTCTATGAGCAGTACTTC.

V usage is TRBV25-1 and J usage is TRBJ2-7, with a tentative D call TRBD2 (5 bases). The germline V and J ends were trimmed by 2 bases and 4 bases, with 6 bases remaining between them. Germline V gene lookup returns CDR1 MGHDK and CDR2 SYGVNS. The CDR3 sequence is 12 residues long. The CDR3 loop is CASSEQRYEQYF. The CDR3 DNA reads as TGTGCCAGCAGTGAACAGCGGTACGAGCAGTACTTC.

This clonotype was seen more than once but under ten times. As DNA, the CDR3 is TGTGCCAGCAGCTTGGGACTGGCGGAAAAACTGTTTTTT. Amino acid sequence: CASSLGLAEKLFF. This chain connects TRBV7-2 to TRBJ1-4; tentatively, D is TRBD1 (5 bases). Trimming removed 3 bases from V and 8 bases from J, with 10 bases in between. Germline V gene lookup returns CDR1 SGHTA and CDR2 FQGNSA. The CDR3 contains 13 residues.

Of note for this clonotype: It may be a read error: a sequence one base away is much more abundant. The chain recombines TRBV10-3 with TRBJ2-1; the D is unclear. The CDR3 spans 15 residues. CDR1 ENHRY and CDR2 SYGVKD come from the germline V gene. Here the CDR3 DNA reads TGTGCCATCAGTGAGCCTGGCGGAGCTTACAAGGAGCAGTTCTTC. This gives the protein CAISEPGGAYKEQFF.

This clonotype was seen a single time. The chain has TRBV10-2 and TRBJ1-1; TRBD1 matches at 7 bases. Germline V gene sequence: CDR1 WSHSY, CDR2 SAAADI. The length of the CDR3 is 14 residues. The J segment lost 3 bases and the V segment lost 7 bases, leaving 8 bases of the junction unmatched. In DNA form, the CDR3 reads TGCGCCAGCAACCCGACAGGGCTGGACACTGAAGCTTTCTTT. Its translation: CASNPTGLDTEAFF.

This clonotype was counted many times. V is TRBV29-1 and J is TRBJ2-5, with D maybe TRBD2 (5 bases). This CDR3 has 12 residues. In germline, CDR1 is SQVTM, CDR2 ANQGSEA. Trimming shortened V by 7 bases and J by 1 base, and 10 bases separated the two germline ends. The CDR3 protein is CSGMSGQETQYF. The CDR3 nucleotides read TGCAGCGGTATGAGCGGCCAAGAGACCCAGTACTTC.

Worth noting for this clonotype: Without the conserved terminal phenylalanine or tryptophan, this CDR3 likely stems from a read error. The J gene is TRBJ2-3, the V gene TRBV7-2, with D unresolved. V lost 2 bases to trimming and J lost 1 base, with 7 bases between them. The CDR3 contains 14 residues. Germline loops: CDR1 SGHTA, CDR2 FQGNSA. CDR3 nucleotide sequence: TGTGCCAGCAGCTTATCTGGGGGCACAGATACGCAGTATTAT. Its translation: CASSLSGGTDTQYY.

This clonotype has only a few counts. CDR3 sequence: CASSPWVGGASNEQFF. The CDR3 DNA follows: TGTGCCAGCAGCCCCTGGGTCGGGGGGGCGTCGAATGAGCAGTTCTTC. V and J are TRBV11-2 and TRBJ2-1; 8 nucleotides align to TRBD2. The CDR3 loop spans 16 amino acids. V trimming: 5 bases; J trimming: 7 bases; junction bases outside the gene matches: 13. The germline V gene has CDR1 SGHAT and CDR2 FQNNGV.

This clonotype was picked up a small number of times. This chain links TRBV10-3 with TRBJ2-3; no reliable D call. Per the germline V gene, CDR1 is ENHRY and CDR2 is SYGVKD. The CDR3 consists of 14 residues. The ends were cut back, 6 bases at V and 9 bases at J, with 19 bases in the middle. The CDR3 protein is CAIREPSHGETQYF. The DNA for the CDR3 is TGTGCCATCAGGGAACCATCCCACGGCGAGACGCAGTATTTT.

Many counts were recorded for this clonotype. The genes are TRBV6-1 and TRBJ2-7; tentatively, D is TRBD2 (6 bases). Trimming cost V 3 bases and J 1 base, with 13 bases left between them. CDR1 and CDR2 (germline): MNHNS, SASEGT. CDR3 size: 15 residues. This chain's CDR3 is CASSEAGLRSYEQYF. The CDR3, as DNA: TGTGCCAGCAGTGAGGCGGGACTCCGATCCTACGAGCAGTACTTC.

The DNA for the CDR3 is TGTGCCAGCAGACAAACTTATAAAACAGGACTACCCGACTACGAGCAGTACTTC. As protein: CASRQTYKTGLPDYEQYF. The rearrangement links TRBV6-2 or TRBV6-3 to TRBJ2-7; a possible D gene is TRBD2 (6 bases). The CDR3 length is 18 residues. The V end was cut by 6 bases, the J end by 3 bases, with 27 bases between. Germline V gene lookup returns CDR1 MNHEY and CDR2 SVGEGT.

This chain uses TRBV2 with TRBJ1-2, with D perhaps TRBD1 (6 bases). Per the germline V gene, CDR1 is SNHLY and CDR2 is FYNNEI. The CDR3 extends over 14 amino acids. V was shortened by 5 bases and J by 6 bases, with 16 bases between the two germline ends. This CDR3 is CASSKGGVIDGYTF. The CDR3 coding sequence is TGTGCCAGCAGTAAGGGGGGGGTAATCGATGGCTACACCTTC.